This T cell receptor (beta chain) derives from a study of blood T cell repertoires in COVID-19 (TCRdb year 2020). Describing the broader study: The collaborator samples originated in the United States, Italy and Spain and spanned the acute and convalescent phases of COVID-19. The sample metadata nearly always contained a de-identified subject ID, COVID-19 status, age in years and sex. The prospective study material was composed of cDNA or gDNA derived from T cells, B-cell-depleted T cells, or PBMCs. Where available, HLA class I and class II types were taken from metadata supplied by the sample provider and were not determined by assay-based typing. Samples were obtained from the ongoing ImmuneRACE study (first 160 participants) and from 1,254 subjects provided by 6 global collaborators. Subjects who had been exposed to COVID-19, were actively infected with it, or had recovered from it provided the deeply sampled blood TCRbeta repertoires that made up the dataset. The repertoires were released in a freely available public database meant as a resource for research on the immune response to SARS-CoV-2. Broader findings and caveats from the paper: The quantity of clinical and demographic metadata differed by source and by participant and was supplied without curation.

One collaborating source in Seattle enrolled patients during active infection and followed them longitudinally through the course of disease. Each collaborating institution followed its own protocols to collect whole blood in K2EDTA tubes. For TCRbeta analysis, collaborator samples were shipped as frozen whole blood, as isolated PBMCs, or as DNA extracted from either sample type. V is cut by 0 bases and J by 6 bases, and the space between the germline ends is 11 bases. From its cysteine to its phenylalanine, the CDR3 spans 15 amino acids. Just the 45-base CDR3 DNA is kept, in frame starting at base 1. The germline V gene provides CDR1 MGHRA and CDR2 YSYEKL. The immunoSEQ Assay, a bias-controlled multiplex PCR, was used to amplify TCRbeta CDR3 regions from genomic DNA. Turning to the authors' computational methods: The number of nucleated cells in each sample was estimated from the amplification of reference gene primers within the assay. To quantify the absolute abundance of each unique TCRbeta CDR3 rearrangement, sequence reads were collapsed and filtered. For each sample, productive Simpson clonality was calculated as the square root of Simpson's diversity index across productive rearrangements. This immuneACCESS table, as held by TCRdb, lists in-frame sequences with V and J called but not all clones. Of the missing ones, under half trace to an unresolved V gene in checked studies; the others have no known cause. Clone size and V and J calls were adopted from that table, with D and trimming inferred from the DNA. The sample table lists hundreds of thousands of clones, just under 90% of them with a count of one. The top ten clones comprise less than 2% of the sample.

As to this clone: Its antigen has not been determined. No much larger clonotype is one base removed from it; base qualities were not supplied.

The sample consisted of peripheral blood. In this chain, TRBV4-1 is recombined with TRBJ2-2; the D region possibly corresponds to TRBD2 (6 bases align). The TCR comes from a woman aged 25-40 years with COVID-19, enrolled during active disease. Here is the DNA: TGCGCCAGCAGCCAAGAGGCGGGGTACTCCGGGGAGCTGTTTTTT. This is translated as CASSQEAGYSGELFF.